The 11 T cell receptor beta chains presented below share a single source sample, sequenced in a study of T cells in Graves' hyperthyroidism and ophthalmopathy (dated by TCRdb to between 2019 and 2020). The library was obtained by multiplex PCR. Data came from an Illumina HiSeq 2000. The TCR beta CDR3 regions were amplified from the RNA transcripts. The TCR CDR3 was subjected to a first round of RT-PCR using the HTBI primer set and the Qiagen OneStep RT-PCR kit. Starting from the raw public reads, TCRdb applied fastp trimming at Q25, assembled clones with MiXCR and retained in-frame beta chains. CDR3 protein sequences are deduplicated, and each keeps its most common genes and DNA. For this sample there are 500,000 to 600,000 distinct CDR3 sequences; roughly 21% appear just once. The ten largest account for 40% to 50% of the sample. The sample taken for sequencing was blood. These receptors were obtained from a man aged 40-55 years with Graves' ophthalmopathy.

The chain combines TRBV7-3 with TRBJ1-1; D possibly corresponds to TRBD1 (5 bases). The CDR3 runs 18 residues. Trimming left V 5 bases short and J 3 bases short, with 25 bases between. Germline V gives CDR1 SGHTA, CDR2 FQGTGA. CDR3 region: CASSLNGQGGIQDTEAFF. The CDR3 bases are TGTGCCAGCAGCCTAAACGGCCAGGGAGGGATCCAGGACACTGAAGCTTTCTTT.

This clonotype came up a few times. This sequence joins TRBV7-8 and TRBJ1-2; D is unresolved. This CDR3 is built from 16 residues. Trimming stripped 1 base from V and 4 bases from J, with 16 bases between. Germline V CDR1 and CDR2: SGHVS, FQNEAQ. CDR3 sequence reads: CASSLGRTGFGYGYTF. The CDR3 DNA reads TGTGCCAGCAGCTTAGGAAGGACGGGATTCGGCTATGGCTACACCTTC.

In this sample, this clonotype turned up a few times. The CDR3 nucleotides are TGCGCCAGCAGCCAGACAGGGGGCGCGGATACGCAGTATTTT. Residues: CASSQTGGADTQYF. The chain is built from TRBV4-1 and TRBJ2-3; TRBD1 agrees at 10 bases. Germline CDR1 MGHRA, CDR2 YSYEKL. After removal of 3 bases from V and 6 bases from J, the junction contained 3 bases not matched to a gene. This CDR3 contains 14 residues.

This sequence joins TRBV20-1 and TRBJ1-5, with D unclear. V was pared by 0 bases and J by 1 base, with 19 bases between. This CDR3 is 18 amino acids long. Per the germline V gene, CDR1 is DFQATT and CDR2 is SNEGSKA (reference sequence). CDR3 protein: CSARDEGYPVISNQPQHF. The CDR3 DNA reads TGCAGTGCTAGAGATGAAGGTTACCCGGTCATCAGCAATCAGCCCCAGCATTTT.

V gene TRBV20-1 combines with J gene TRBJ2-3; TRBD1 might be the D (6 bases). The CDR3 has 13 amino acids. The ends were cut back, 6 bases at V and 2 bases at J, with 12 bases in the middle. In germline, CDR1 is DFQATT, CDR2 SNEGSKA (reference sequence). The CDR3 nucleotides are TGCAGTGCCTCAGGGGATATCACAGATACGCAGTATTTT. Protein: CSASGDITDTQYF.

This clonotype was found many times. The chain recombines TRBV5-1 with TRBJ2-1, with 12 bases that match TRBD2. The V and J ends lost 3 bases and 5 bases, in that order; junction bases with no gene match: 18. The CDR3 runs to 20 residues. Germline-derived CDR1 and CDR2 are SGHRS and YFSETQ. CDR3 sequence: CASSSSILAGGEWAHNEQFF. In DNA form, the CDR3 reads TGCGCCAGCAGCTCCTCAATTCTAGCGGGAGGGGAGTGGGCACACAATGAGCAGTTCTTC.

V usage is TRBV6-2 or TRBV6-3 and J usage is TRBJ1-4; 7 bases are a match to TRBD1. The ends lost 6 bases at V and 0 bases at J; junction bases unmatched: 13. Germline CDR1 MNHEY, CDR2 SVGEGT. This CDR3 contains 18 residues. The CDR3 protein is CASRTYLRDSATNEKLFF. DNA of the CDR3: TGTGCCAGCAGGACATACCTTCGGGACAGCGCAACTAATGAAAAACTGTTTTTT.

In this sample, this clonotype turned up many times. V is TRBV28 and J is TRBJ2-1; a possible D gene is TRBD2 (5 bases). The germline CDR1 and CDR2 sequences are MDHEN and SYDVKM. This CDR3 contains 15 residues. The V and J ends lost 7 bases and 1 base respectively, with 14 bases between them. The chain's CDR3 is CASIPGGLSYNEQFF. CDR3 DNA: TGTGCCAGCATTCCCGGCGGGTTGTCCTACAATGAGCAGTTCTTC.

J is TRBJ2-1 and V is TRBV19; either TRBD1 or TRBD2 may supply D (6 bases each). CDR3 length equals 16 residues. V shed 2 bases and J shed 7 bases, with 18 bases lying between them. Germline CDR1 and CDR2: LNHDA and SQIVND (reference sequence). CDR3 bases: TGTGCCAGTAGTATAAAAGGGGGGCGGACTCCAAATGAGCAGTTCTTC. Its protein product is CASSIKGGRTPNEQFF.

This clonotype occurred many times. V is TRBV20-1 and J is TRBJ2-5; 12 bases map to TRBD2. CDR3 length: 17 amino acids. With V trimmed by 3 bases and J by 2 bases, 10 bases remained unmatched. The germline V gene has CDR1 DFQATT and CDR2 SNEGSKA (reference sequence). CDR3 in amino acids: CSASLRKGLAGQETQYF. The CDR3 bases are TGCAGTGCTAGTCTCCGGAAAGGACTAGCGGGACAAGAGACCCAGTACTTC.

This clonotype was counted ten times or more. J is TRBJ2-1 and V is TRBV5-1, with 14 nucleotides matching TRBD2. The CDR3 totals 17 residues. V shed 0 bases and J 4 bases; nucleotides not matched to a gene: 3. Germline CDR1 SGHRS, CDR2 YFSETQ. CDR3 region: CASSLGLAGGRYNEQFF. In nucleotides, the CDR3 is TGCGCCAGCAGCTTGGGACTAGCGGGGGGGCGATACAATGAGCAGTTCTTC.